This T cell receptor (beta chain) was recorded in a study of blood T cell repertoires in COVID-19. At the level of the study: The United States, Italy and Spain provided the acute and convalescent COVID-19 samples.

TCRdb's copy holds only in-frame clones and misses some; the assay was immunoSEQ multiplex PCR. This table has approximately 150,000 clones, 65% to 85% appearing once. This CDR3 spans 15 amino acids. Trimming removed 4 bases from V and 9 bases from J; junction bases left unmatched: 8. Germline values: CDR1 SGHNT, CDR2 YYREEE (reference sequence). This receptor was obtained from a woman aged 70 to 79 who had recovered from COVID-19. The sequenced sample consisted of peripheral blood. V is TRBV5-4 and J is TRBJ1-6; 9 bases align to TRBD1. In DNA, the CDR3 is TGTGCCAGCAGCGGAAACAGGGGGCTGGGTTCACCCCTCCACTTT. Translation gives CASSGNRGLGSPLHF.